This T cell receptor beta chain was sequenced during a study of cytomegalovirus exposure and HLA in healthy donors. Overall study findings and caveats: Reports indicated that the classifier achieved high specificity and sensitivity in diagnosing cytomegalovirus status. Some public TCRs appeared in many individuals, while most sequences were rare. Altogether, 150 to 200 TCR beta chains were recorded as cytomegalovirus-associated. The tendency of first-cohort TCR clusters to co-occur in the 120 or so validation repertoires was the finding of a later analysis.

TCRdb's copy holds only in-frame clones and misses some; the assay was immunoSEQ multiplex PCR. The table records some 150,000 clones, roughly nine tenths of them present only once. Germline V lookup: CDR1 LGHNA, CDR2 YNFKEQ. V was pared by 4 bases and J by 3 bases, with 4 bases of the junction left unmatched. This CDR3 comprises 15 residues. Notes on this clone: Antigen: not known.

The TCR sequence derives from a woman under 30 in good health and CMV-seropositive. The J gene is TRBJ2-5, the V gene TRBV4-2, with 11 nucleotides matching TRBD2. The sequenced sample consisted of PBMCs. CDR3 nucleotide sequence: TGTGCCAGCAGCCGAGTACTAGCGGGGGAAGAGACCCAGTACTTC. It specifies CASSRVLAGEETQYF.